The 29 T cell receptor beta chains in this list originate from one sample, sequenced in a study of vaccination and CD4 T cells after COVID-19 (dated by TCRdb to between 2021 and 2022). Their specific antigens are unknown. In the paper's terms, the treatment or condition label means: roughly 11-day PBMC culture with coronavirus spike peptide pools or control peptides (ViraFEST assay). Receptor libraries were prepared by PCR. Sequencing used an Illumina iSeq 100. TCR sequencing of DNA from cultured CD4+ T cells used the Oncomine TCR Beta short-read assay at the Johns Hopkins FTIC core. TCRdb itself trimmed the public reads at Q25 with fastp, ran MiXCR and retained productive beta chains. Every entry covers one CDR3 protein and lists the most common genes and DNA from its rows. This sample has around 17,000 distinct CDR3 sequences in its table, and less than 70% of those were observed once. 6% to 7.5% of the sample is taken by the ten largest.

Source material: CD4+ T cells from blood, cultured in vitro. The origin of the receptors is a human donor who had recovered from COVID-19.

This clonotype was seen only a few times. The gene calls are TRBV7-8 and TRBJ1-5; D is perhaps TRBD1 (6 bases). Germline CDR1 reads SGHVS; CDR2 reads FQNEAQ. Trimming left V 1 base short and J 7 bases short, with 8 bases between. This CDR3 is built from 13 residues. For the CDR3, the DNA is TGTGCCAGCAGCTTAGACAGGGCCCAGCCCCAGCATTTT. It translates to CASSLDRAQPQHF.

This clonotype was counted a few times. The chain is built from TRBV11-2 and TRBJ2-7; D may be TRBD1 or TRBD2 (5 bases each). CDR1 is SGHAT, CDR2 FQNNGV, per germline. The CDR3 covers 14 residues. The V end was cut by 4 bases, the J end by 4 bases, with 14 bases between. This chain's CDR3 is CASSSVRGRYEQYF. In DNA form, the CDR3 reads TGTGCCAGCAGCTCCGTACGGGGCAGATACGAGCAGTACTTC. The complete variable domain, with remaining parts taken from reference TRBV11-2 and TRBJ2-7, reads EAGVAQSPRYKIIEKRQSVAFWCNPISGHATLYWYQQILGQGPKLLIQFQNNGVVDDSQLPKDRFSAERLKGVDSTLKIQPAKLEDSAVYLCASSSVRGRYEQYFGPGTRLTVT.

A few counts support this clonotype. The CDR3 nucleotides are TGTGCCAGCAGCCCATCGTTAGGGAGTCAGCCCCAGCATTTT. Protein sequence: CASSPSLGSQPQHF. The chain has TRBV6-2 or TRBV6-3 and TRBJ1-5, with D uncertain. The CDR3 runs to 14 residues. Germline CDR1 and CDR2: MNHEY and SVGEGT. Trimming pared 6 bases from V and 6 bases from J, leaving 15 bases between.

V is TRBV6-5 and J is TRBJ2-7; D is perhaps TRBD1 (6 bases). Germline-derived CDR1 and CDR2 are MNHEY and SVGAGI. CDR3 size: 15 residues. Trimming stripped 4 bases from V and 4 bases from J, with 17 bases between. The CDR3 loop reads CASSSKPGTQYEQYF. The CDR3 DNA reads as TGTGCCAGCAGTTCCAAACCCGGGACACAATACGAGCAGTACTTC.

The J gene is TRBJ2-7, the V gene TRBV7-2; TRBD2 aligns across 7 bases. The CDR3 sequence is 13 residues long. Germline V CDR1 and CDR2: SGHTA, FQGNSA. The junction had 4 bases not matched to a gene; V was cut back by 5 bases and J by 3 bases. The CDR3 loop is CASSRDYRYEQYF. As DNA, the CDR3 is TGTGCCAGCAGCCGGGACTATCGCTACGAGCAGTACTTC.

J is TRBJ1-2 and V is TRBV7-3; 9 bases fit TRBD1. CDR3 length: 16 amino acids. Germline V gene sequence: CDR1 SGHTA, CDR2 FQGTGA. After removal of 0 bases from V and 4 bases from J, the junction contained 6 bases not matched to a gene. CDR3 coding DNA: TGTGCCAGCAGCTTAACCCCTTCGGGACAGGGCTATGGCTACACCTTC. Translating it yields CASSLTPSGQGYGYTF.

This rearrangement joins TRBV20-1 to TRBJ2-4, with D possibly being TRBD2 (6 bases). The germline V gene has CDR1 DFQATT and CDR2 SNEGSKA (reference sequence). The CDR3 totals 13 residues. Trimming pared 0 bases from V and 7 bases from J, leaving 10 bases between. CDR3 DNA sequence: TGCAGTGCTAGAGATTACGCGGGGAACATTCAGTACTTC. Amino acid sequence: CSARDYAGNIQYF.

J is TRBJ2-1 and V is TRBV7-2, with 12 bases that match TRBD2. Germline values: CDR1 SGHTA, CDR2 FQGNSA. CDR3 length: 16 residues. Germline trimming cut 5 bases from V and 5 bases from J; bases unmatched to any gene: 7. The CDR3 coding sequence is TGTGCCAGCAGCGGACCCGGGACTAGCGGGCACAATGAGCAGTTCTTC. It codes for CASSGPGTSGHNEQFF.

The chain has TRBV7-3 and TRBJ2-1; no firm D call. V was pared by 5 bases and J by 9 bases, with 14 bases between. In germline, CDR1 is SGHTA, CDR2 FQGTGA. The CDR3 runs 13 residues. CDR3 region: CASSRLSSGEQFF. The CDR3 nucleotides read TGTGCCAGCAGCCGTTTAAGCTCCGGTGAGCAGTTCTTC.

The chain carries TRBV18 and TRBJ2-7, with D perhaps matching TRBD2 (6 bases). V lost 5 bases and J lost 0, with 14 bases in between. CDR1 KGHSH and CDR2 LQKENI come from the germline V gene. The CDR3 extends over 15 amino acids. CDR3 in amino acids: CASSAPGLSSYEQYF. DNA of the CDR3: TGTGCCAGCTCAGCGCCGGGACTGAGCTCCTACGAGCAGTACTTC.

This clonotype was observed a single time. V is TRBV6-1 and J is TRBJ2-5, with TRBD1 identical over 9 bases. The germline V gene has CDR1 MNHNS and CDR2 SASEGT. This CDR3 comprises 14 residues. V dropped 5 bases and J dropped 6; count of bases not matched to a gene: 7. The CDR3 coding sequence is TGTGCCAGCAGTCGGACAGGGGAGAAAAAGACCCAGTACTTC. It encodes CASSRTGEKKTQYF.

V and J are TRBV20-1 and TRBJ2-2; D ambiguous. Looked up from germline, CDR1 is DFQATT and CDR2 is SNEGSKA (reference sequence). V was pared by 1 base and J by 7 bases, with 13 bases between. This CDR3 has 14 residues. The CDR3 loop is CSARVGPSLGELFF. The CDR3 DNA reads TGCAGTGCTAGAGTCGGGCCCTCCCTCGGGGAGCTGTTTTTT.

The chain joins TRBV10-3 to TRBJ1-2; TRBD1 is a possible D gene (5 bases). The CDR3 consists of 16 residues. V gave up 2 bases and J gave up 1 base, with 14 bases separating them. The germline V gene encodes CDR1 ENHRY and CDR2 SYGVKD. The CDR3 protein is CAISEGTGRLNYGYTF. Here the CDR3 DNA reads TGTGCCATCAGTGAGGGGACGGGACGACTTAACTATGGCTACACCTTC.

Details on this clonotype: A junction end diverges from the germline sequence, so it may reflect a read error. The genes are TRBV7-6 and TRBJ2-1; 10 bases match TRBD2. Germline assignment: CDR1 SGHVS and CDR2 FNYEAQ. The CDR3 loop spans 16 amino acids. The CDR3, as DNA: TGTGCTAGCAGCCCGACCCTAGCGGGGGTATACAATGAGCAGTTCTTC. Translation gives CASSPTLAGVYNEQFF.

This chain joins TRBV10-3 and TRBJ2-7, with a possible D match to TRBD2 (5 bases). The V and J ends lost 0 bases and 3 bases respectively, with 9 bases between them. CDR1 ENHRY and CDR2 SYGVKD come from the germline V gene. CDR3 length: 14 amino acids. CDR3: CAISESEVGYEQYF. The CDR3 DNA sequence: TGTGCCATCAGTGAGTCGGAGGTCGGCTACGAGCAGTACTTC.

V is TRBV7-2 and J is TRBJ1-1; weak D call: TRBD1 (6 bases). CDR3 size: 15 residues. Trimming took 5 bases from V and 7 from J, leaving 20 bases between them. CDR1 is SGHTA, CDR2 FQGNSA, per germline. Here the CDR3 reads CASSPRGGGSIEAFF. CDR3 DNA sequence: TGTGCCAGCAGCCCCCGCGGGGGCGGCTCGATTGAAGCTTTCTTT. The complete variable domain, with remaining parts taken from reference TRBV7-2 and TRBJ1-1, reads GAGVSQSPSNKVTEKGKDVELRCDPISGHTALYWYRQSLGQGLEFLIYFQGNSAPDKSGLPSDRFSAERTGGSVSTLTIQRTQQEDSAVYLCASSPRGGGSIEAFFGQGTRLTVV.

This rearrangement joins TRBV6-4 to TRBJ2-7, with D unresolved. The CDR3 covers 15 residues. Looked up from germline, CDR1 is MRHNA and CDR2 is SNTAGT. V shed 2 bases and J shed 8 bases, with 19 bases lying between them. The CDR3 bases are TGTGCCAGCAGTGACCCCGCGCCGCGGTCTGGTAAGCAGTACTTC. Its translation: CASSDPAPRSGKQYF.

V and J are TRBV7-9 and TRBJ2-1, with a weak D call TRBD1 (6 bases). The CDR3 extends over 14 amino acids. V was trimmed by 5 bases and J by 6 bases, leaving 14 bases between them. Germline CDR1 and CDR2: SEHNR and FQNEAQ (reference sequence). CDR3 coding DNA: TGTGCCAGCAGCCTGTCCGGGACAACCAATGAGCAGTTCTTC. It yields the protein CASSLSGTTNEQFF.

The CDR3 DNA follows: TGTGCCAGCAGTGAACTATACAGCTTCTACGAGCAGTACTTC. This codes for CASSELYSFYEQYF. The V call is TRBV6-1, the J call TRBJ2-7; the D is unclear. Trimming left V 2 bases short and J 3 bases short, with 11 bases between. CDR1 is MNHNS and CDR2 is SASEGT in the germline V gene. The CDR3 is made up of 14 amino acids.

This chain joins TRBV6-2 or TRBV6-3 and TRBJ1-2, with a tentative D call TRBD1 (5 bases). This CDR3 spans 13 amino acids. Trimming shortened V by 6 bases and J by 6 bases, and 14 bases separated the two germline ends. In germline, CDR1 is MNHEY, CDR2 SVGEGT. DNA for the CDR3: TGTGCCAGCAGCGACAGCTTTGCTAATGGCTACACCTTC. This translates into CASSDSFANGYTF.

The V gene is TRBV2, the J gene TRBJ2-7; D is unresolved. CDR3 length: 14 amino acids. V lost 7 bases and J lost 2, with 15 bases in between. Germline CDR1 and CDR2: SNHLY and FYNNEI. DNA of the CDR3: TGTGCCAGCACAGTATTTTTCGGTGCCTACGAGCAGTACTTC. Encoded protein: CASTVFFGAYEQYF.

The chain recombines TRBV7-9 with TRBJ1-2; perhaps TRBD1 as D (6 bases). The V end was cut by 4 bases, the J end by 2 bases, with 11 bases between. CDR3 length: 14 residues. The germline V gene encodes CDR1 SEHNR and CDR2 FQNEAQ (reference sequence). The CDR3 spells CASSSIQGNYGYTF. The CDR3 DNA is TGTGCCAGCAGCTCCATACAGGGAAACTATGGCTACACCTTC.

CDR3 amino acids: CASSSTGGRRYGYTF. The CDR3 DNA reads TGTGCCAGCAGTTCGACAGGGGGCCGCCGCTATGGCTACACCTTC. The chain uses TRBV6-5 and TRBJ1-2; 10 bases line up with TRBD1. Germline assignment: CDR1 MNHEY and CDR2 SVGAGI. This CDR3 spans 15 amino acids. Trimming cost V 4 bases and J 4 bases; bases outside gene matches: 6.

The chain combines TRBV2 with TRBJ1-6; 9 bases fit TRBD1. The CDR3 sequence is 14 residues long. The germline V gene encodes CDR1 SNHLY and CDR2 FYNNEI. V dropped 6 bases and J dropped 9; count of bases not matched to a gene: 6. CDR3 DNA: TGTGCCAGCAGGAACCGGGACAGGGTTTCACCCCTCCACTTT. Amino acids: CASRNRDRVSPLHF.

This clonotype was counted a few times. The CDR3 coding sequence is TGCAGTGCTGTAGCGGGAGGGGCGGTCGATACGCAGTATTTT. It codes for CSAVAGGAVDTQYF. The chain combines TRBV20-1 with TRBJ2-3, with TRBD2 matching over 11 bases. Germline CDR1 and CDR2: DFQATT and SNEGSKA (reference sequence). Unmatched junction bases numbered 7, after V lost 5 bases and J lost 6 bases. The CDR3 consists of 14 residues.

The CDR3 DNA sequence: TGTGCCAGCAGCCGACAGGGGGGGACCGGGGAGCTGTTTTTT. It yields the protein CASSRQGGTGELFF. The chain employs TRBV9 and TRBJ2-2; 9 nucleotides match TRBD1. Unmatched junction bases numbered 3, after V lost 4 bases and J lost 5 bases. The CDR3 spans 14 residues. CDR1 and CDR2 (germline): SGDLS, YYNGEE.

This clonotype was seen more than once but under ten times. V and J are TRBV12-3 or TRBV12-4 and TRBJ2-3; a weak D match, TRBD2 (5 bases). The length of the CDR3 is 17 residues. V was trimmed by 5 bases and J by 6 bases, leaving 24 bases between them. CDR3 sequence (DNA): TGTGCCAGCAGTGTGAACTCGGTAGCGAGAATCGTCGATACGCAGTATTTT. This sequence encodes CASSVNSVARIVDTQYF.

CDR3 residues: CASSFPQGFHEQFF. Here the CDR3 DNA reads TGTGCCAGCAGCTTTCCACAGGGATTTCATGAGCAGTTCTTC. This chain connects TRBV7-2 to TRBJ2-1; D is possibly TRBD1 (6 bases). Trimming cost V 3 bases and J 8 bases, with 14 bases left between them. Per germline, CDR1 SGHTA and CDR2 FQGNSA. This CDR3 is 14 amino acids long.

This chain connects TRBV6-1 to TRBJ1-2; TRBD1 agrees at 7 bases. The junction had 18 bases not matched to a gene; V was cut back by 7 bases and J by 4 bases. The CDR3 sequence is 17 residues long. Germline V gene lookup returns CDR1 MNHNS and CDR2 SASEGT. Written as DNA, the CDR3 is TGTGCCAGCACCCTAAGGGGGCGGGGGGGGCCCATCTATGGCTACACCTTC. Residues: CASTLRGRGGPIYGYTF.